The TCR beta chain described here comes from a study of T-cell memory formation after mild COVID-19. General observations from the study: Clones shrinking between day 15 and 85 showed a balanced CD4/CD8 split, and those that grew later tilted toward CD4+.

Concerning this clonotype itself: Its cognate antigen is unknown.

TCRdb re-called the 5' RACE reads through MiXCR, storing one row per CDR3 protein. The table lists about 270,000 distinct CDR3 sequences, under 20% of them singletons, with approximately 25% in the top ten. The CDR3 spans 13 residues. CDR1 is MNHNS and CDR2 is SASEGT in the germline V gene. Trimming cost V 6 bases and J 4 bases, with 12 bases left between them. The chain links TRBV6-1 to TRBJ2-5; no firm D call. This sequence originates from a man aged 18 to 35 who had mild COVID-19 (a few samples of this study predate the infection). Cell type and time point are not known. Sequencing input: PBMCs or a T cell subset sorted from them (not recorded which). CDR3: CASSGWTSETQYF. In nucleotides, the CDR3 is TGTGCCAGCAGCGGTTGGACGTCAGAGACCCAGTACTTC.